This T cell receptor beta chain came from a study of beta chain features in type 1 diabetes. Study background: The patient and healthy donor groups were comparable for age, gender and cell yields. General study findings and limits: Patients with Type 1 diabetes showed moderately but significantly shorter TCRB CDR3s in all four CD4+ subsets. Possible PCR preference for shorter templates applied equally to patients and controls. There were fewer insertions and more deletions at the VDJ junctions of type 1 diabetes patients. A greater similarity of naive, central memory and Treg TCRB repertoires was seen among patients than among healthy donors.

Expressed TCRB transcripts got sequenced, as all isolated RNA was reverse transcribed. Only in-frame clones appear in the TCRdb table, and some are missing; sequencing was by immunoSEQ multiplex PCR. The sample includes nearly 700,000 clones, roughly an eighth of them seen just once. Germline V gives CDR1 MRHNA, CDR2 SNTAGT. Trimming cost V 0 bases and J 10 bases, with 19 bases left between them. This CDR3 has 17 residues. Concerning this clone: Its antigen is still unknown.

The TCR sequence derives from a young man with type 1 diabetes. This rearrangement joins TRBV6-4 to TRBJ1-6; D may be TRBD1 (5 bases). Sequencing used naive CD4+ T cells from blood. The CDR3 region is CASSDSWDPLGGSPLHF. Here the CDR3 DNA reads TGTGCCAGCAGTGACTCGTGGGACCCGCTGGGCGGCTCACCCCTCCACTTT.